The 9 T cell receptor beta chains given below trace back to one sample, sequenced in a study of immune evolution from preneoplasia to lung adenocarcinoma. Some clones are missing from TCRdb's copy, which holds only in-frame ones; the method was immunoSEQ multiplex PCR. Of about 14,000 clones in the sample, about 85% were seen once. The material sequenced was FFPE lung adenocarcinoma in situ tissue. The source of these receptors is a donor older than 65 with lung adenocarcinoma.

CDR3 in DNA: TGTGCCAGCATACCTAGCGGGAGGAACGAGCAGTACTTC. It encodes CASIPSGRNEQYF. The rearrangement joins TRBV6-5 to TRBJ2-7; 11 bases agree with TRBD2. The CDR3 contains 13 residues. The V segment lost 7 bases and the J segment 5 bases; nucleotides outside the gene matches: 4. Looked up from germline, CDR1 is MNHEY and CDR2 is SVGAGI.

The chain carries TRBV2 and TRBJ1-5, with D tentatively TRBD1 (6 bases). V lost 2 bases, J lost 7 bases, and 15 bases lay in between. This CDR3 comprises 15 residues. Looked up from germline, CDR1 is SNHLY and CDR2 is FYNNEI. The CDR3 DNA sequence: TGTGCCAGCAGTGAATTCGGGGGGCCCTGGCAGCCCCAGCATTTT. Its translation is CASSEFGGPWQPQHF.

This clone came up a few times. The V and J genes are TRBV5-1 and TRBJ2-2; D is possibly TRBD2 (6 bases). The germline V gene has CDR1 SGHRS and CDR2 YFSETQ. The CDR3 extends over 15 amino acids. Deletions cut 4 bases from V and 4 bases from J, with 14 bases between. The CDR3 nucleotides are TGCGCCAGCAGCCCCGGAGGGCGCGGCACCGGGGAGCTGTTTTTT. Amino acid sequence: CASSPGGRGTGELFF.

The V and J genes are TRBV28 and TRBJ2-1; 7 bases agree with TRBD1. The CDR3 extends over 16 amino acids. Germline values: CDR1 MDHEN, CDR2 SYDVKM. Trimming took 1 base from V and 4 from J; bases not matched to a gene: 7. For the CDR3, the DNA is TGTGCCAGCAGTTTATTGGGCAGGGGGTATTACAATGAGCAGTTCTTC. Protein: CASSLLGRGYYNEQFF.

The DNA for the CDR3 is TGTGCCAGCCGGGGGAGACAGGAGAATAATGAAAAACTGTTTTTT. Protein sequence: CASRGRQENNEKLFF. The chain couples TRBV28 to TRBJ1-4; TRBD1 is a possible D gene (6 bases). Germline values: CDR1 MDHEN, CDR2 SYDVKM. This CDR3 has 15 residues. Trimming pared 8 bases from V and 4 bases from J, leaving 17 bases between. Combining the CDR3 with reference TRBV28 and TRBJ1-4 gives the whole variable domain DVKVTQSSRYLVKRTGEKVFLECVQDMDHENMFWYRQDPGLGLRLIYFSYDVKMKEKGDIPEGYSVSREKKERFSLILESASTNQTSMYLCASRGRQENNEKLFFGSGTQLSVL.

J is TRBJ1-5 and V is TRBV10-2; TRBD1 might be the D (6 bases). V lost 6 bases and J lost 6, with 15 bases in between. The CDR3 runs 14 residues. Germline values: CDR1 WSHSY, CDR2 SAAADI. Written as DNA, the CDR3 is TGCGCCAGCAGGGACCGGGACATCGGTCAGCCCCAGCATTTT. Translating it yields CASRDRDIGQPQHF.

The V and J genes are TRBV30 and TRBJ2-3, with a possible D match to TRBD2 (6 bases). The CDR3 loop spans 17 amino acids. Germline CDR1 GTSNPN, CDR2 SVGIG (reference sequence). With 1 base removed from V and 0 bases from J, the gap between germline ends came to 17 bases. The CDR3 nucleotides are TGTGCCTGGAGTGGCCAATGGGGGGAACTTAGCACAGATACGCAGTATTTT. Its protein product is CAWSGQWGELSTDTQYF.

The chain employs TRBV30 and TRBJ1-1; D remains unclear. The V and J ends lost 0 bases and 1 base respectively, with 6 bases between them. CDR3 length: 13 amino acids. The germline gives CDR1 GTSNPN, CDR2 SVGIG (reference sequence). The CDR3 is CAWSVGPNTEAFF. DNA of the CDR3: TGTGCCTGGAGTGTTGGACCGAACACTGAAGCTTTCTTT.

The V gene is TRBV9, the J gene TRBJ2-6; a weak D match, TRBD2 (5 bases). V was cut by 4 bases and J by 0 bases, with 8 bases left in between. The CDR3 consists of 15 residues. CDR1 is SGDLS, CDR2 YYNGEE, per germline. CDR3 loop: CASSRGYSGANVLTF. CDR3 DNA: TGTGCCAGCAGCCGAGGGTACTCTGGGGCCAACGTCCTGACTTTC.